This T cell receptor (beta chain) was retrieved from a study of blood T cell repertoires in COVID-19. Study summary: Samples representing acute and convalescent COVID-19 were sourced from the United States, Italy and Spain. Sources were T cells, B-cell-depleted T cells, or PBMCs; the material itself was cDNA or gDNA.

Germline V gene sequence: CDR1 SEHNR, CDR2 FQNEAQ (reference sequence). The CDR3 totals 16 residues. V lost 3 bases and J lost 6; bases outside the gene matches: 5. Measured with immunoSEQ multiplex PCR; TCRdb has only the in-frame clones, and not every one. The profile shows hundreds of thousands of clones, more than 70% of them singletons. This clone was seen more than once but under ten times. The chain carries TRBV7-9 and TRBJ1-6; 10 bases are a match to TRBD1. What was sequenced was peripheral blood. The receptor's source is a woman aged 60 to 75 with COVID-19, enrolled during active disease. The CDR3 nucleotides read TGTGCCAGCAGCTTCCGGACAGGGGGATCTAATTCACCCCTCCACTTT. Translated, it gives CASSFRTGGSNSPLHF.